A selection of T cell receptor beta chains follows, all from one sample in a study of blood T cell repertoires in COVID-19. The method was immunoSEQ multiplex PCR; TCRdb's version includes in-frame clones alone and lacks a portion of them. Here the sample spans some 90,000 clones, 85% to 95% being singletons. The source material was peripheral blood. These receptors came from a woman aged 45 to 65 in a cohort sampled during active COVID-19. Each CDR3 is given with its conserved first and last residue. A D gene is named only where the DNA matches it firmly. Clone size is shown for a subset of rows, as once, few, many or a class of expanded clone.

abundance	d_gene	v_gene	j_gene	CDR3nt	CDR3aa
.	.	TRBV23-1	TRBJ2-7	TGCGCCAGCAGTCAGGAGGGAGGCGGATACGAGCAGTACTTC	CASSQEGGGYEQYF
.	TRBD1	TRBV28	TRBJ1-2	TGTGCCAGCAGCTCCGGGACAGGGGATGATGGCTACACCTTC	CASSSGTGDDGYTF
.	TRBD1	TRBV10-3	TRBJ2-7	TGTGCCATCAGTGCTAAGACAGGGGATAACGAGCAGTACTTC	CAISAKTGDNEQYF
.	.	TRBV20-1	TRBJ2-7	TGCAGTGCTAGAGATCGAGCCGAGCAGTACTTC	CSARDRAEQYF
.	TRBD1	TRBV3-1/TRBV3-2	TRBJ1-2	TGTGCCAGCAGCCCCGAACAGGGGCCTAGGTATGGCTACACCTTC	CASSPEQGPRYGYTF
.	.	TRBV5-1	TRBJ2-3	TGCGCCAGCAGCCCGGGGGCTAGCGGCCTCACAGATACGCAGTATTTT	CASSPGASGLTDTQYF
.	.	TRBV27	TRBJ2-6	TGTGCCAGCAGCCTACAGGGATCTGGGGCCAACGTCCTGACTTTC	CASSLQGSGANVLTF
.	TRBD1	TRBV18	TRBJ1-2	TGTGCCAGCTCACCGGACAGGAACTATGGCTACACCTTC	CASSPDRNYGYTF
.	TRBD2	TRBV9	TRBJ2-1	TGTGCCAGCAGCGCTCGCGGGACTAGCGTTCCTGTATCCTACAATGAGCAGTTCTTC	CASSARGTSVPVSYNEQFF
.	TRBD1	TRBV3-1/TRBV3-2	TRBJ1-1	TGTGCCAGCAGTTTCAGGGGGACCACTGAAGCTTTCTTT	CASSFRGTTEAFF
.	.	TRBV29-1	TRBJ1-2	TGCAGCGGAACGACAGGAAACTATGGCTACACCTTC	CSGTTGNYGYTF
.	.	TRBV7-2	TRBJ1-2	TGTGCCAGCAGCTTAGAGCTTTTCACCCTCACCTTC	CASSLELFTLTF
once	.	TRBV10-3	TRBJ1-1	TGTGCCATCAGACAGACGAACACTGAAGCTTTCTTT	CAIRQTNTEAFF
.	TRBD1	TRBV7-6	TRBJ1-4	TGTGCCAGCAGCTACCAACCGGGACAGGGGAATGAAAAACTGTTTTTT	CASSYQPGQGNEKLFF
.	TRBD2	TRBV7-9	TRBJ2-2	TGTGCCAGCACCCTTAGCCCTTCTTATAGCGGGAGTCTTACCGGGGAGCTGTTTTTT	CASTLSPSYSGSLTGELFF
.	TRBD1	TRBV6-1	TRBJ1-1	TGTGCCAGCAGTGAAGCAGGGGGACAGGTTGGCACTGAAGCTTTCTTT	CASSEAGGQVGTEAFF
.	.	TRBV28	TRBJ1-1	TGTGCCAGCACCCTAAAGAGGCTGACTTACACTGAAGCTTTCTTT	CASTLKRLTYTEAFF
.	TRBD2	TRBV5-1	TRBJ2-1	TGCGCCAGCAGCTTGGGGGGGACTAGCGGCAATGAGCAGTTCTTC	CASSLGGTSGNEQFF
once	.	TRBV4-1	TRBJ2-1	TGCGCCAGCAGCCATGTGTCGGACAATGAGCAGTTCTTC	CASSHVSDNEQFF
.	.	TRBV6-1	TRBJ2-6	TGTGCCAGCAGTGAAAAGGGGGACGGGGCCAACGTCCTGACTTTC	CASSEKGDGANVLTF
.	.	TRBV19	TRBJ2-1	TGTGCCAGTAGTATCGCTACCGGTGAGCAGTTCTTC	CASSIATGEQFF
.	.	TRBV6-6	TRBJ2-1	TGTGCCATCAGCGTAGCCTACAATGAGCAGTTCTTC	CAISVAYNEQFF
.	TRBD1	TRBV19	TRBJ1-2	TGTGCCAGTAGTGACCGGGACAGGGGACAAGGTCTCACCAACTATGGCTACACCTTC	CASSDRDRGQGLTNYGYTF